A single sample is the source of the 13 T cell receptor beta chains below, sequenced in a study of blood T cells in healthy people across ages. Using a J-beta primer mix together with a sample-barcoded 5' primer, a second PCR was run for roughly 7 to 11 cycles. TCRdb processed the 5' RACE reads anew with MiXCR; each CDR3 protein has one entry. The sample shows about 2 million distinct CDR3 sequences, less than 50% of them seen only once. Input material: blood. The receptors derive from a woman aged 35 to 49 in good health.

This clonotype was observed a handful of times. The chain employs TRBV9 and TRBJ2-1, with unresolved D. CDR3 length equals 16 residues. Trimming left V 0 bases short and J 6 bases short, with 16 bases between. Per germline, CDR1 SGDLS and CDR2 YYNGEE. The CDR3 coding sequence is TGTGCCAGCAGCGTAGCGGAGCCGTGGGAACTCAATGAGCAGTTCTTC. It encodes CASSVAEPWELNEQFF. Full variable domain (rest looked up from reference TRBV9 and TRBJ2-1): DSGVTQTPKHLITATGQRVTLRCSPRSGDLSVYWYQQSLDQGLQFLIQYYNGEERAKGNILERFSAQQFPDLHSELNLSSLELGDSALYFCASSVAEPWELNEQFFGPGTRLTVL.

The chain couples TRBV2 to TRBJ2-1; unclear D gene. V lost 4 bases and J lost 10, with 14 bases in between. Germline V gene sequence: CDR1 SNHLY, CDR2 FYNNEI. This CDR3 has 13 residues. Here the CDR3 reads CASSGVASREQFF. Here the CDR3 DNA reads TGTGCCAGCAGTGGGGTAGCCTCCAGGGAGCAGTTCTTC.

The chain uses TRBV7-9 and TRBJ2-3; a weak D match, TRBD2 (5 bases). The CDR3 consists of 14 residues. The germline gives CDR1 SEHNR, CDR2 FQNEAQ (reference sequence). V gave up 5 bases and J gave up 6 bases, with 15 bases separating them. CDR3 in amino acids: CASSVGVAFDTQYF. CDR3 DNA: TGTGCCAGCAGCGTAGGAGTAGCGTTCGATACGCAGTATTTT.

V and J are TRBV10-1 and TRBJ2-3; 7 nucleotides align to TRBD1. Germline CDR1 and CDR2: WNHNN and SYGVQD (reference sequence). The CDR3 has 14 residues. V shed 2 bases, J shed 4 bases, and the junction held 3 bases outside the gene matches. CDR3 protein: CASSEDRDPDTQYF. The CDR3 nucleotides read TGCGCCAGCAGTGAGGACAGGGACCCAGATACGCAGTATTTT.

The CDR3 coding sequence is TGTGCCAGCAGCGGGGTTGTGGATACGCAGTATTTT. Translating gives CASSGVVDTQYF. The chain couples TRBV3-1 to TRBJ2-3; D remains ambiguous. Per the germline V gene, CDR1 is LGHDT and CDR2 is YNNKEL (reference sequence). The germline V and J ends were trimmed by 5 bases and 6 bases, with 9 bases remaining between them. This CDR3 is built from 12 residues.

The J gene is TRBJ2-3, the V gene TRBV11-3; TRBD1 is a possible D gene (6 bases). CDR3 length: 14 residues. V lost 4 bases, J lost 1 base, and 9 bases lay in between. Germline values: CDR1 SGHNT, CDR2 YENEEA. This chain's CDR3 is CASSYDRRTDTQYF. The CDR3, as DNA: TGTGCCAGCAGCTACGACAGGCGCACAGATACGCAGTATTTT.

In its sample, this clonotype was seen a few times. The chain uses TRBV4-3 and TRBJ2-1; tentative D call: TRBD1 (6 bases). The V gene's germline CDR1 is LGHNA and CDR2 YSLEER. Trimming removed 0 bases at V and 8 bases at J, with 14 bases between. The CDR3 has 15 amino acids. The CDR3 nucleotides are TGCGCCAGCAGCCAAGATCTAGAACAGGGCTATGAGCAGTTCTTC. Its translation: CASSQDLEQGYEQFF.

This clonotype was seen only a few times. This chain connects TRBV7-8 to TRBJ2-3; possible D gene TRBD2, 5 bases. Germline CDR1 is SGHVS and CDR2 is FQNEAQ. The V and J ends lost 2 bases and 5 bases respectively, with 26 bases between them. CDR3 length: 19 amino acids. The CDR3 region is CASSLNLVALDKERDTQYF. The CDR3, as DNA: TGTGCCAGCAGCTTAAATTTAGTGGCACTAGACAAGGAGCGAGATACGCAGTATTTT.

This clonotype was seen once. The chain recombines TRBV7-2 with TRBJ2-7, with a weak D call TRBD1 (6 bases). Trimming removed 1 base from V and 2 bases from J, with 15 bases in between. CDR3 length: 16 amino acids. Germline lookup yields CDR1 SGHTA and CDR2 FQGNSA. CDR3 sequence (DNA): TGTGCCAGCAGCTTAGGAGACAGGCTACTACCCTACGAGCAGTACTTC. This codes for CASSLGDRLLPYEQYF. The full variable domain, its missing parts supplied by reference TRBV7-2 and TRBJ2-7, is GAGVSQSPSNKVTEKGKDVELRCDPISGHTALYWYRQSLGQGLEFLIYFQGNSAPDKSGLPSDRFSAERTGGSVSTLTIQRTQQEDSAVYLCASSLGDRLLPYEQYFGPGTRLTVT.

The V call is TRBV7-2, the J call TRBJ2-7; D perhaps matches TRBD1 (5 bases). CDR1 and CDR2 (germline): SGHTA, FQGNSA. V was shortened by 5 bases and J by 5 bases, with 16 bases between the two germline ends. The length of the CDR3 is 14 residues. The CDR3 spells CASSAMAGIHEQYF. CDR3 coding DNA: TGTGCCAGCAGCGCGATGGCAGGGATCCACGAGCAGTACTTC.

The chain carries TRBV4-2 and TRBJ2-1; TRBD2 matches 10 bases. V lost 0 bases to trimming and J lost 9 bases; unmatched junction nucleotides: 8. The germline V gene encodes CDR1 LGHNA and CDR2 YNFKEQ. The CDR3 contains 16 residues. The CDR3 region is CASSQDLAGGRGEQFF. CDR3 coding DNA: TGTGCCAGCAGCCAAGATTTAGCGGGGGGCCGGGGTGAGCAGTTCTTC.

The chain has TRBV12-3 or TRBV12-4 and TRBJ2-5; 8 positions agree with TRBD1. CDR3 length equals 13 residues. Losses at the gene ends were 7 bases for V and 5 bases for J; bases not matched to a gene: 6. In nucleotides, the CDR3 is TGTGCCAGCACCAGGGGGCAGGGGGAGACCCAGTACTTC. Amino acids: CASTRGQGETQYF.

CDR3 sequence (DNA): TGTGCCACCAGTGATGGACCGGCTTCGCCCCTCCACTTT. This codes for CATSDGPASPLHF. The rearrangement uses TRBV24-1 and TRBJ1-6, with unresolved D. V was cut by 3 bases and J by 13 bases, with 12 bases left in between. In germline, CDR1 is KGHDR, CDR2 SFDVKD. The CDR3 spans 13 residues.